The 11 T cell receptor beta chains given below trace back to one sample, sequenced in a study of blood T cell repertoires in COVID-19. Assay used: immunoSEQ multiplex PCR; TCRdb lists only in-frame clones, some missing. The sample has 150,000 to 200,000 clones, 70% to 85% seen once; the top ten hold roughly 13%. Material for sequencing was peripheral blood. All receptors come from a man aged 45 to 65 who had recovered from COVID-19.

V usage is TRBV27 and J usage is TRBJ2-5; D gene ambiguous. The CDR3 is 14 residues long. CDR1 is MNHEY and CDR2 is SMNVEV in the germline V gene (reference sequence). V was shortened by 2 bases and J by 4 bases, with 11 bases between the two germline ends. The DNA for the CDR3 is TGTGCCAGCAGTTTAACGAGAGGAAGAGAGACCCAGTACTTC. As protein: CASSLTRGRETQYF.

The V and J genes are TRBV3-1 (or the pseudogene TRBV3-2) and TRBJ2-7; D is possibly TRBD2 (6 bases). Trimming shortened V by 0 bases and J by 0 bases, and 15 bases separated the two germline ends. Germline CDR1 reads LGHDT; CDR2 reads YNNKEL (reference sequence). The CDR3 loop spans 17 amino acids. The CDR3 DNA sequence: TGTGCCAGCAGCCAAGATGGTCGGGACTCTAGCTCCTACGAGCAGTACTTC. Translation gives CASSQDGRDSSSYEQYF.

The CDR3 DNA reads TGTGCCAGCAGGCACAGGGGCGTCTATGGCTACACCTTC. Translating it yields CASRHRGVYGYTF. V gene TRBV6-5 combines with J gene TRBJ1-2, with TRBD1 identical over 7 bases. The CDR3 contains 13 residues. Per germline, CDR1 MNHEY and CDR2 SVGAGI. J gave up 4 bases and V 6 bases, and 5 bases lay outside the gene matches.

Comment on this clone: A much larger clone sits a single nucleotide away, making a read error possible. This chain links TRBV4-1 with TRBJ2-1; TRBD2 aligns across 13 bases. From germline, CDR1 is MGHRA and CDR2 YSYEKL. The J segment lost 4 bases and the V segment lost 4 bases, leaving 1 base of the junction unmatched. The CDR3 consists of 15 residues. CDR3 protein: CASSPGLAGYNEQFF. The CDR3 region has the DNA TGCGCCAGCAGCCCGGGACTAGCGGGATACAATGAGCAGTTCTTC.

This chain uses TRBV2 with TRBJ2-7, with TRBD2 as a possible D gene (6 bases). This CDR3 has 14 residues. The germline V and J ends were trimmed by 0 bases and 2 bases, with 8 bases remaining between them. Germline V gene sequence: CDR1 SNHLY, CDR2 FYNNEI. The CDR3 protein is CASSEAGGPYEQYF. The CDR3 DNA reads as TGTGCCAGCAGTGAAGCGGGGGGTCCCTACGAGCAGTACTTC.

V and J are TRBV10-3 and TRBJ1-5, with a weak D call TRBD1 (5 bases). Trimming shortened V by 0 bases and J by 3 bases, and 15 bases separated the two germline ends. The V gene's germline CDR1 is ENHRY and CDR2 SYGVKD. The CDR3 is 17 amino acids. CDR3 loop: CAISESKGEGVNQPQHF. The CDR3 DNA reads as TGTGCCATCAGTGAGTCGAAAGGGGAGGGTGTCAATCAGCCCCAGCATTTT.

V gene TRBV28 combines with J gene TRBJ1-2; weak D call: TRBD1 (6 bases). Germline V gene lookup returns CDR1 MDHEN and CDR2 SYDVKM. V was shortened by 8 bases and J by 8 bases, with 12 bases between the two germline ends. The CDR3 runs to 11 residues. CDR3 DNA: TGTGCCAGCTGGTCGGACAGAGGCTACACCTTC. This codes for CASWSDRGYTF.

V and J are TRBV7-9 and TRBJ1-2, with D possibly TRBD1 on 6 matching bases. The V end lost 0 bases, the J end lost 8 bases, and 16 bases lay between the germline ends. From germline, CDR1 is SEHNR and CDR2 FQNEAQ (reference sequence). The CDR3 runs 15 residues. As DNA, the CDR3 is TGTGCCAGCAGCTTAGCGGTTGGGGGGGCAGACGGCTACACCTTC. It specifies CASSLAVGGADGYTF.

The J gene is TRBJ1-3, the V gene TRBV7-2; D gene unclear. Trimming took off 1 base at V and 1 base at J, with 11 bases between the two ends. In germline, CDR1 is SGHTA, CDR2 FQGNSA. The CDR3 contains 16 residues. CDR3 sequence: CASSLELTGSGNTIYF. CDR3 sequence (DNA): TGTGCCAGCAGCTTAGAGCTTACGGGGTCTGGAAACACCATATATTTT. Combining the CDR3 with reference TRBV7-2 and TRBJ1-3 gives the whole variable domain GAGVSQSPSNKVTEKGKDVELRCDPISGHTALYWYRQSLGQGLEFLIYFQGNSAPDKSGLPSDRFSAERTGGSVSTLTIQRTQQEDSAVYLCASSLELTGSGNTIYFGEGSWLTVV.

The chain carries TRBV2 and TRBJ1-5, with 11 bases fitting TRBD1. This CDR3 has 13 amino acids. V trimming: 11 bases; J trimming: 6 bases; junction bases outside the gene matches: 6. The V gene's germline CDR1 is SNHLY and CDR2 FYNNEI. CDR3 in amino acids: CALGQGAFQPQHF. In DNA, the CDR3 is TGTGCCCTAGGACAGGGGGCCTTTCAGCCCCAGCATTTT.

About this clone: At one boundary the junction diverges from the germline segment, which might be a read error. V and J are TRBV12-5 and TRBJ2-7; no clear D gene. The CDR3 is 13 amino acids. Germline V CDR1 and CDR2: LGHNT, FRNRAP. The CDR3 nucleotides are TGTGCTAGTGGTTTGGAAGGCCCGGAGCGTAAAACCTTC. Encoded protein: CASGLEGPERKTF.